This TCR beta chain was obtained from a study of T cells in Graves' hyperthyroidism and ophthalmopathy. RNA transcripts provided the source from which TCR beta CDR3 regions were amplified. The primer set for the first-round RT-PCR of the TCR CDR3 was HTBI. Using its own MiXCR run on the multiplex PCR reads, TCRdb lists one record per CDR3 protein. The profile shows about 400,000 distinct CDR3 sequences, about 12% of them singletons. Ten or more counts support this clonotype. CDR3 length equals 12 residues. Between the trimmed V and J ends, which lost 5 bases and 2 bases, there was a span of 6 bases. Recently diagnosed hyperthyroidism of less than 2 months' duration affected patients aged 18 to 65.

This rearrangement joins TRBV12-3 or TRBV12-4 to TRBJ2-5; D gene uncertain. The specimen sequenced was blood. The sequence came from a woman younger than 35 with Graves' hyperthyroidism. The CDR3 nucleotides are TGTGCCAGCAGTGCCTTACAAGAGACCCAGTACTTC. Encoded protein: CASSALQETQYF.